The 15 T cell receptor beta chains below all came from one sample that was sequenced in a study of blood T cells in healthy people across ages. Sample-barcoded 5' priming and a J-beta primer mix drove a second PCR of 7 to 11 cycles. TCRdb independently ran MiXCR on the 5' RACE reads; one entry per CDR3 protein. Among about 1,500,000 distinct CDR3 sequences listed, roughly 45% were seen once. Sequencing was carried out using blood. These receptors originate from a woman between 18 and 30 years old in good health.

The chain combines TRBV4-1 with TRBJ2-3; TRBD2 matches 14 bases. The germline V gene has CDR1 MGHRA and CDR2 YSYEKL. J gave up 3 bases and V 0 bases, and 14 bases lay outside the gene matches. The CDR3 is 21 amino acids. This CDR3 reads CASSQDASGLAGGRVTDTQYF. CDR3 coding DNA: TGCGCCAGCAGCCAAGACGCGAGCGGACTAGCGGGGGGCCGGGTAACAGATACGCAGTATTTT.

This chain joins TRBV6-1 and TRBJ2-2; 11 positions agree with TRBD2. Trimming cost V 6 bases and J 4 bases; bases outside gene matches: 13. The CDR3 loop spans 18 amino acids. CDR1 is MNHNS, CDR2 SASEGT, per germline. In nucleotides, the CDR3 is TGTGCCAGCAGCCAAGGCAAGGCTAGCGGGAGGCGCACCGGGGAGCTGTTTTTT. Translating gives CASSQGKASGRRTGELFF.

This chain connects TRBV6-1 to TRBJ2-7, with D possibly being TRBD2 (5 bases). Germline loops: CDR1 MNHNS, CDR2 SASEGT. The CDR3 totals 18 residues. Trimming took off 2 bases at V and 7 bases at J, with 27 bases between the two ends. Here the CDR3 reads CASSERLGGLFPYNEQYF. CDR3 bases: TGTGCCAGCAGTGAAAGGTTAGGTGGACTGTTCCCCTACAATGAGCAGTACTTC.

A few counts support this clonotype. The CDR3 nucleotides read TGTGCCAGCAGCTTAGGATGGGGGGGGGCCGCCTACGAGCAGTACTTC. Amino acids: CASSLGWGGAAYEQYF. The rearrangement links TRBV7-9 to TRBJ2-7, with D possibly matching TRBD2 (7 bases). V was pared by 1 base and J by 2 bases, with 15 bases between. The CDR3 consists of 16 residues. Germline CDR1 and CDR2: SEHNR and FQNEAQ (reference sequence).

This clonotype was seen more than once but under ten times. Written as DNA, the CDR3 is TGTGCCAGCAGTTTAGCTAGCGGGAGGGCTGGTGTTGAGCAGTTCTTC. This encodes CASSLASGRAGVEQFF. The chain joins TRBV28 to TRBJ2-1, with 12 bases aligning to TRBD2. Germline V CDR1 and CDR2: MDHEN, SYDVKM. The CDR3 length is 16 residues. The V and J ends lost 2 bases and 9 bases, in that order; junction bases with no gene match: 8.

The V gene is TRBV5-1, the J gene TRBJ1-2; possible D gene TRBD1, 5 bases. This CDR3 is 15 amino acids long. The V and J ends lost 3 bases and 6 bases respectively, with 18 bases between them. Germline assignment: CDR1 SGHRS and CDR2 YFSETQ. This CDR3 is CASSYWGELSDGYTF. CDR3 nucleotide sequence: TGCGCCAGCAGCTATTGGGGGGAGCTCTCCGATGGCTACACCTTC.

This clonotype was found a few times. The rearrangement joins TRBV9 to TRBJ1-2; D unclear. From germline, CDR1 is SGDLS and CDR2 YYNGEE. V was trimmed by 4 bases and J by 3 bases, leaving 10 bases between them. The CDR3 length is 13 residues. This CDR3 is CASSTRRHYGYTF. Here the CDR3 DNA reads TGTGCCAGCAGCACCCGGAGGCACTATGGCTACACCTTC.

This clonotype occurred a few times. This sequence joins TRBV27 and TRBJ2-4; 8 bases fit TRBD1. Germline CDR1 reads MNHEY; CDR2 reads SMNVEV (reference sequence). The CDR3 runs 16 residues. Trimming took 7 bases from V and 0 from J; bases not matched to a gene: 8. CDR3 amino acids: CASTPDRGLAKNIQYF. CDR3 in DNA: TGTGCCAGCACTCCCGACAGGGGACTAGCCAAAAACATTCAGTACTTC.

This CDR3 is CASSPGTVTGELFF. The DNA of the CDR3 is TGCGCCAGCAGCCCCGGGACAGTAACCGGGGAGCTGTTTTTT. The V and J genes are TRBV5-1 and TRBJ2-2, with 7 bases matching TRBD1. This CDR3 comprises 14 residues. Germline loops: CDR1 SGHRS, CDR2 YFSETQ. After removal of 4 bases from V and 5 bases from J, the junction contained 5 bases not matched to a gene.

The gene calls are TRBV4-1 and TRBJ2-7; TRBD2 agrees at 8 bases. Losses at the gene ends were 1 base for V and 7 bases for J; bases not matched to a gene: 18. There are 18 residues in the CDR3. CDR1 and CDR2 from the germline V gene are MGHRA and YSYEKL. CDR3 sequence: CASSQGIWRGAGYNEQYF. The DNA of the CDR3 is TGCGCCAGCAGCCAAGGGATCTGGCGGGGGGCCGGTTACAATGAGCAGTACTTC.

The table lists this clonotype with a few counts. The CDR3 loop reads CASSLRLAGVYEQYF. The CDR3, as DNA: TGTGCCAGCAGTCTCCGACTAGCGGGAGTCTACGAGCAGTACTTC. This chain links TRBV27 with TRBJ2-7; TRBD2 agrees at 12 bases. The CDR3 has 15 amino acids. Germline CDR1 reads MNHEY; CDR2 reads SMNVEV (reference sequence). The J segment lost 3 bases and the V segment lost 5 bases, leaving 5 bases of the junction unmatched.

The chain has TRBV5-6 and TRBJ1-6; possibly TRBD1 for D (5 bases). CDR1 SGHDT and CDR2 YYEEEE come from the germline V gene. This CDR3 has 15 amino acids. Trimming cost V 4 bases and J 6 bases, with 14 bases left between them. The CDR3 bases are TGTGCCAGCAGCAGCGGACACCCGCGTAATTCACCCCTCCACTTT. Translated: CASSSGHPRNSPLHF.

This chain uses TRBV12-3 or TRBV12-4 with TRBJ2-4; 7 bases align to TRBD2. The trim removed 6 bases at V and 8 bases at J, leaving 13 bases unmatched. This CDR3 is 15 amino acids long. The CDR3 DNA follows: TGTGCCAGCAGCGCGACCCTGGTGGGGGGGTACATTCAGTACTTC. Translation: CASSATLVGGYIQYF.

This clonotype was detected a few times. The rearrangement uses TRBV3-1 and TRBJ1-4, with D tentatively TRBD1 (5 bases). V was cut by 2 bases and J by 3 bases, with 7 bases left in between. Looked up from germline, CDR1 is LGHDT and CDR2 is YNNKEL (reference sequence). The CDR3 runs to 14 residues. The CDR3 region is CASSQRGANEKLFF. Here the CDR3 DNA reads TGTGCCAGCAGCCAACGGGGCGCTAATGAAAAACTGTTTTTT.

The CDR3 spells CASSSHSQGIGNQPQHF. The CDR3 region has the DNA TGTGCCAGCAGTTCCCACTCACAGGGTATCGGCAATCAGCCCCAGCATTTT. The J gene is TRBJ1-5, the V gene TRBV6-6, with D possibly TRBD1 on 6 matching bases. Germline V gene data show CDR1 as MNHNY and CDR2 as SVGAGI (reference sequence). This CDR3 is built from 17 residues. Trimming removed 4 bases from V and 2 bases from J, with 18 bases in between.